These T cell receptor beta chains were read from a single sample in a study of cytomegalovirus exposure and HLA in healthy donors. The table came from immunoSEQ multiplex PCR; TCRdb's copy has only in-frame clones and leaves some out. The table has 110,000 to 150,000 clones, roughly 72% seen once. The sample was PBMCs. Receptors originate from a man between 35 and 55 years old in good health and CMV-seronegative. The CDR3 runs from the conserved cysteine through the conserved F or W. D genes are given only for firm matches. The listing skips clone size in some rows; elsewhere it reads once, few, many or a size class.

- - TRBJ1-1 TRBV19 TGTGCCAGTAGCAGTATTGGGGCAGGGGAGAACACTGAAGCTTTCTTT CASSSIGAGENTEAFF
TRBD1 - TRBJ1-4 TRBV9 TGTGCCAGCAGCGCTCTCTCGGGGACAGGGGTTGAAAAACTGTTTTTT CASSALSGTGVEKLFF
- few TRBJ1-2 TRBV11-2 TGTGCCAGCAGCTTAACCGGGTATGGCTACACCTTC CASSLTGYGYTF
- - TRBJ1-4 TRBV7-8 TGTGCCAGCAGCTTAGCTCGTAGGGGAACTAATGAAAAACTGTTTTTT CASSLARRGTNEKLFF
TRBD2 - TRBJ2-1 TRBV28 TGTGCCAGCAGCAAAAAACTTCTAGCGGGAGGGCTAAGGGTGCAGTTCTTC CASSKKLLAGGLRVQFF
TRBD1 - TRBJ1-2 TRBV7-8 TGTGCCAGCAGCTTCCAAACAACAGGGGCGGGGGGCTACACCTTC CASSFQTTGAGGYTF
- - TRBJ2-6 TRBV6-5 TGTGCCAGCAGTTACGGCGGGGTTGGGGCCAACGTCCTGACTTTC CASSYGGVGANVLTF
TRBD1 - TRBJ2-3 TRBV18 TGTGCCAGCTCACCACGGGGACAGAGCACAGATACGCAGTATTTT CASSPRGQSTDTQYF
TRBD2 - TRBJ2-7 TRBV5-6 TGTGCCAGCAGCTACTTAGGGGAACTAGCGGGACTCGAGCAGTACTTC CASSYLGELAGLEQYF
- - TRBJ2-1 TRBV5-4 TGTGCCAGCAGCTTGTTGGCCACCTACAATGAGCAGTTCTTC CASSLLATYNEQFF
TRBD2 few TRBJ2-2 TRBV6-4 TGTGCCAGCAGTGCCACTAGCGACACCGGGGAGCTGTTTTTT CASSATSDTGELFF
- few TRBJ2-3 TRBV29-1 TGCAGCGTTGAAGGTATGTCGGACAGAAGCACAGATACGCAGTATTTT CSVEGMSDRSTDTQYF
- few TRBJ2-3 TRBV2 TGTGCCAGCACGCAGCGGGTGGGCACAGATACGCAGTATTTT CASTQRVGTDTQYF
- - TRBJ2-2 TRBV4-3 TGCGCCAGCAGCCAAGTTCGGTCCGGGGAGCTGTTTTTT CASSQVRSGELFF
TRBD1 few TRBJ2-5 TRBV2 TGTGCCAGCACCACCCCAGGAGCAGGGGGCGTAGAGACCCAGTACTTC CASTTPGAGGVETQYF
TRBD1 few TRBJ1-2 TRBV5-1 TGCGCCAGCAGCACAGGGGGAGATTCAGGTTTTCAAGCATTGGGGGGCCTCTACTATGGCTACACCTTC CASSTGGDSGFQALGGLYYGYTF
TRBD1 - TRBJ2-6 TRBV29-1 TGCAGCGTCCTAGGGTCCGGGACAGTGGACTCTGGGGCCAACGTCCTGACTTTC CSVLGSGTVDSGANVLTF
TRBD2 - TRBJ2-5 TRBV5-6 TGTGCCAGCAGCTTTTTGGTCGGGGGGAAGGAGACCCAGTACTTC CASSFLVGGKETQYF
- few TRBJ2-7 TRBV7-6 TGTGCCAGCAGCTCCCGGGATTCCAAACCCTACGAGCAGTACTTC CASSSRDSKPYEQYF
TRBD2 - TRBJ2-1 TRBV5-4 TGTGCCAGCAGCATAACCGGGACTAGTTACAATGAGCAGTTCTTC CASSITGTSYNEQFF
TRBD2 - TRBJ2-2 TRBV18 TGTGCCAGCTCCCTTAGACTAGCGGGAGGCACCGGGGAGCTGTTTTTT CASSLRLAGGTGELFF
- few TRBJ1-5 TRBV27 TGTGCCAGCAGTTTAGTCGGTGGAGCTAGGAATCAGCCCCAGCATTTT CASSLVGGARNQPQHF
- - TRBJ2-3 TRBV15 TGTGCCACCAGCAGAGGACAGGCAACAGATACGCAGTATTTT CATSRGQATDTQYF
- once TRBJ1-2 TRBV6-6 TGTGCCAGCAGTTACGCCCCCGGGGACTATGGCTACACCTTC CASSYAPGDYGYTF
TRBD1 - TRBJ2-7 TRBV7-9 TGTGCCAGCAGCTCTACCACAGGGGGATCATCCTACGAGCAGTACTTC CASSSTTGGSSYEQYF
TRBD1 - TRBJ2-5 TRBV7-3 TGTGCCAGCAGCTCGACAGGGGGCAAAGAGACCCAGTACTTC CASSSTGGKETQYF
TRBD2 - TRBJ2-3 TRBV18 TGTGCCAGCTCCTGGAGAGGGACTAGCGGAGCAGATACGCAGTATTTT CASSWRGTSGADTQYF
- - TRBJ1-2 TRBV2 TGTGCCAGCAGTGTAACAGTACATTCCACCTTC CASSVTVHSTF
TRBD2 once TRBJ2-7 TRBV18 TGTGCCAGCTCACCCGCCAGAGCGGGAGAAGCCGAGCAGTACTTC CASSPARAGEAEQYF
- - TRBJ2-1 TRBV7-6 TGTGCCAGCAGCGAGGTTCCCCGGGAAAGGAATGAGCAGTTCTTC CASSEVPRERNEQFF
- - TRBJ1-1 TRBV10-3 TGTGCCATCAGTGCCGGGACACCGAACACTGAAGCTTTCTTT CAISAGTPNTEAFF
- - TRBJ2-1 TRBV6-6 TGTGCCAGCAGTTACCTAAATGAGCAGTTCTTC CASSYLNEQFF
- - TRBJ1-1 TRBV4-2 TGTGCCAGCAGCCAAGAGGTCGGGAGGGGCACTGAAGCTTTCTTT CASSQEVGRGTEAFF
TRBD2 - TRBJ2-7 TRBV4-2 TGTGCCAGCAGCCAAGAGGTAGCGGGAGTTCCCTACGAGCAGTACTTC CASSQEVAGVPYEQYF
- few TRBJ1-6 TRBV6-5 TGTGCCAGCAGCTCAACTCCAAATTCACCCCTCCACTTT CASSSTPNSPLHF
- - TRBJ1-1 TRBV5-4 TGTGCCAGCACCACCGGACGGGAGTTACCTGAAGCTTTCTTT CASTTGRELPEAFF
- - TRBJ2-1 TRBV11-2 TGTGCCAGCAGCTTAGTTTCTGAGGGCTATGAGCAGTTCTTC CASSLVSEGYEQFF
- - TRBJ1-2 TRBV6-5 TGTGCCAGCAGTTACTCGACAGCAGCTAACTATGGCTACACCTTC CASSYSTAANYGYTF
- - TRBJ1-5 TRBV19 TGTGCCAGTAGTTCACAGGGTGGTCAGCCCCAGCATTTT CASSSQGGQPQHF
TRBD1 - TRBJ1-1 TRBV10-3 TGTGCCATCAGTGAGTACAGGGGGTCCACTGAAGCTTTCTTT CAISEYRGSTEAFF
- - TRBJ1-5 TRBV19 TGTGCCAGTAGTATAGTACGGGAGTACCAGCATTTT CASSIVREYQHF
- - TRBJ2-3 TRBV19 TGTGCCAGTACCATGACGGGAGTCAGTTTAGATACGCAGTATTTT CASTMTGVSLDTQYF